The clone carrying this T cell receptor beta chain was observed at least ten times. The sample is drawn from a study of T cells in Graves' hyperthyroidism and ophthalmopathy. V lost 6 bases, J lost 1 base, and 15 bases lay in between. Germline loops: CDR1 MNHNS, CDR2 SASEGT. The CDR3 extends over 16 amino acids. TCR beta CDR3 regions were amplified from RNA. Researchers ran a first-round RT-PCR on the TCR CDR3 using the HTBI primer set. TCRdb re-called the multiplex PCR reads through MiXCR, storing one row per CDR3 protein. The table shows roughly 350,000 distinct CDR3 sequences, with about 14% occurring only once.

The chain combines TRBV6-1 with TRBJ1-4, with D possibly being TRBD1 (5 bases). The sample comprised blood. The sequence derives from a woman in her twenties or thirties with Graves' ophthalmopathy. The CDR3 loop reads CASRQTASVTNEKLFF. CDR3 sequence (DNA): TGTGCCAGCAGACAGACAGCATCCGTAACTAATGAAAAACTGTTTTTT.